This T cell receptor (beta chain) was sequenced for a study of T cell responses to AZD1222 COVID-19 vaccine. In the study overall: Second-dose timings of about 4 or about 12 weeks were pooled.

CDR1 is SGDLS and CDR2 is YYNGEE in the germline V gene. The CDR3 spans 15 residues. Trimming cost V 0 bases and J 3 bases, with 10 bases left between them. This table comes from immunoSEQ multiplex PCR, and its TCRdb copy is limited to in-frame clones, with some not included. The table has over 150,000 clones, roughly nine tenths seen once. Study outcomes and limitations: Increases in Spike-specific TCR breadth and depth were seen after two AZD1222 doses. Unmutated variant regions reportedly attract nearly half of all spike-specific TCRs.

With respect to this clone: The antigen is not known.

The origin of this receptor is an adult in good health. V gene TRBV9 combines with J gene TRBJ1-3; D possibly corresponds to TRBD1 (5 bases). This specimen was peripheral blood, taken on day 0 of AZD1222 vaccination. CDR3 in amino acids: CASSVAAGRGNTIYF. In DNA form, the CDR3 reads TGTGCCAGCAGCGTAGCGGCAGGGCGTGGAAACACCATATATTTT.